This TCR beta chain was sequenced in a study of T cells after yellow fever vaccination. General study results and limits: Subsequent booster samples again held most clones from primary vaccination (96% CD4, 85% to 90% CD8).

MiXCR, applied by TCRdb to the 5' RACE reads, yields one record per CDR3 protein. The profile covers some 290,000 distinct CDR3 sequences, with about 10% appearing a single time and about 3% taken by the ten largest. The CDR3 extends over 15 amino acids. V lost 0 bases and J 4 bases, leaving 12 bases between the germline ends. Germline loops: CDR1 MNHEY, CDR2 SVGAGI. Regarding this clonotype: The antigen remains unidentified.

This material consisted of CD4+ T cells sorted from PBMCs, taken 45 days after the yellow fever booster vaccination. The chain employs TRBV6-5 and TRBJ1-2; D is ambiguous. The TCR sequence derives from a man aged 18 to 29 who received the YFV17D yellow fever vaccine. The CDR3 here is CASSYSGEFSYGYTF. Here the CDR3 DNA reads TGTGCCAGCAGTTACTCCGGGGAATTCAGCTATGGCTACACCTTC.